The rows below give T cell receptor beta chains drawn from one sample of a study of cytomegalovirus exposure and HLA in healthy donors. Measured with immunoSEQ multiplex PCR; TCRdb has only the in-frame clones, and not every one. This sample has fewer than 75,000 clones, with around 83% found just once. Sequencing was done on a sample of PBMCs. These receptors originate from a man aged 30 to 45 in good health and CMV-seronegative. Each CDR3 is given with its conserved first and last residue. The D gene is left open where the match is weak. Clone size is stated in some rows and not others, as once, few, many or a class when expanded.

clone size	V gene	J gene	D gene	CDR3 protein	CDR3 DNA
-	TRBV5-1	TRBJ2-7	-	CASSLWAGGRGEQYF	TGCGCCAGCAGCTTGTGGGCAGGGGGGAGAGGCGAGCAGTACTTC
-	TRBV10-3	TRBJ2-5	-	CAISEGERETQYF	TGTGCCATCAGTGAAGGAGAGCGAGAGACCCAGTACTTC
-	TRBV4-1	TRBJ1-5	-	CASSQPLGGPNQPQHF	TGCGCCAGCAGCCAGCCACTCGGGGGTCCCAATCAGCCCCAGCATTTT
-	TRBV7-9	TRBJ2-7	-	CSSSYLGRGSSYEQYF	TGTTCCAGCAGCTACCTGGGGAGGGGGTCCTCCTACGAGCAGTACTTC
-	TRBV7-6	TRBJ2-7	TRBD2	CASSILAGSLNEQYF	TGTGCCAGCAGCATACTAGCGGGAAGTCTGAACGAGCAGTACTTC
-	TRBV19	TRBJ2-3	TRBD2	CASSPHLAGGPSTDTQYF	TGTGCCAGTAGCCCTCATCTAGCGGGAGGGCCGAGCACAGATACGCAGTATTTT
-	TRBV6-5	TRBJ2-1	-	CASSYSAAGSYNEQFF	TGTGCCAGCAGTTACTCGGCAGCGGGCTCCTACAATGAGCAGTTCTTC
once	TRBV4-1	TRBJ2-5	TRBD2	CASSQDFIPSGGKTQYF	TGCGCCAGCAGCCAAGACTTTATTCCGAGCGGGGGAAAGACCCAGTACTTC
-	TRBV9	TRBJ2-7	-	CASNALHFYEQYF	TGTGCCAGCAACGCCCTCCACTTTTACGAGCAGTACTTC
-	TRBV9	TRBJ2-1	-	CASSVEGLPINEQFF	TGTGCCAGCAGCGTGGAGGGATTACCAATAAATGAGCAGTTCTTC
-	TRBV6-1	TRBJ2-3	-	CASSVWSDSGDTQYF	TGTGCCAGCAGTGTGTGGTCGGACTCGGGAGATACGCAGTATTTT
-	TRBV5-5	TRBJ1-6	-	CASSLDSSSYNSPLHF	TGTGCCAGCAGCCTGGACAGTAGCTCCTATAATTCACCCCTCCACTTT
-	TRBV9	TRBJ2-5	TRBD2	CASSVTSGGARHETQYF	TGTGCCAGCAGCGTAACTAGCGGGGGGGCCCGGCATGAGACCCAGTACTTC
-	TRBV5-1	TRBJ2-3	TRBD2	CASSLVLAGFPDTQYF	TGCGCCAGCAGCTTGGTGCTAGCGGGGTTCCCAGATACGCAGTATTTT
-	TRBV7-8	TRBJ1-5	-	CASSLAGSPGQPQHF	TGTGCCAGCAGCTTAGCTGGTTCCCCGGGGCAGCCCCAGCATTTT
-	TRBV9	TRBJ2-1	TRBD2	CASSVDASGSWNEQFF	TGTGCCAGCAGCGTAGATGCTAGCGGGAGTTGGAATGAGCAGTTCTTC
-	TRBV2	TRBJ1-5	-	CASTDQGNQPQHF	TGTGCCAGCACAGACCAGGGCAATCAGCCCCAGCATTTT
-	TRBV7-9	TRBJ1-5	-	CASSHGTQQREPQHF	TGTGCCAGCAGCCATGGGACTCAACAAAGGGAGCCCCAGCATTTT
-	TRBV11-1	TRBJ1-3	TRBD1	CASSGQGAWAGNTIYF	TGTGCCAGCAGCGGACAGGGGGCCTGGGCTGGAAACACCATATATTTT
-	TRBV5-1	TRBJ1-6	TRBD1	CASSLGSGQGVTLHF	TGCGCCAGCAGCCTCGGATCGGGACAGGGGGTCACCCTCCACTTT
-	TRBV7-6	TRBJ1-4	TRBD1	CASSLALEGDRDEKLFF	TGTGCCAGCAGCTTAGCGCTTGAGGGGGACAGAGATGAAAAACTGTTTTTT
-	TRBV27	TRBJ2-7	-	CASSFDSYEQYF	TGTGCCAGCAGTTTCGACAGCTACGAGCAGTACTTC
once	TRBV6-5	TRBJ2-5	TRBD1	CASRLGQGQTQYF	TGTGCCAGCAGACTGGGACAGGGCCAGACCCAGTACTTC
-	TRBV9	TRBJ2-7	TRBD1	CASSRGQGWREQYF	TGTGCCAGCAGCCGTGGACAGGGATGGCGCGAGCAGTACTTC
-	TRBV4-1	TRBJ2-7	-	CASSQVTEASYEQYF	TGCGCCAGCAGCCAGGTGACAGAAGCTTCCTACGAGCAGTACTTC
-	TRBV6-6	TRBJ2-1	-	CASSLGSTDYNEQFF	TGTGCCAGCAGTCTCGGGAGTACCGACTACAATGAGCAGTTCTTC
-	TRBV2	TRBJ1-1	TRBD1	CARRTGNPFMNTEAFF	TGTGCCAGACGGACAGGGAATCCTTTCATGAACACTGAAGCTTTCTTT
once	TRBV15	TRBJ2-4	TRBD2	CATSRDRLAGFIQYF	TGTGCCACCAGCAGAGATCGACTAGCGGGATTCATTCAGTACTTC
-	TRBV7-9	TRBJ2-1	TRBD2	CSSSLGTSGGGEQFF	TGTTCCAGCAGCTTAGGGACTAGCGGGGGAGGTGAGCAGTTCTTC
-	TRBV13	TRBJ1-4	TRBD1	CASSFRPQGGIRTNEKLFF	TGTGCCAGCAGCTTCAGACCACAGGGGGGAATAAGGACTAATGAAAAACTGTTTTTT
once	TRBV9	TRBJ2-1	TRBD2	CASGGTSTINEQFF	TGTGCCAGCGGGGGGACTAGCACGATCAATGAGCAGTTCTTC
few	TRBV5-6	TRBJ1-1	TRBD1	CASSLGQDRSEAFF	TGTGCCAGCAGCTTGGGGCAGGACAGGTCTGAAGCTTTCTTT
once	TRBV29-1	TRBJ2-7	TRBD1	CSVQGGQGVKYEQYF	TGCAGCGTTCAGGGGGGACAGGGAGTGAAGTACGAGCAGTACTTC
-	TRBV19	TRBJ2-7	-	CASSIRGMGYEQYF	TGTGCCAGTAGTATACGGGGAATGGGGTACGAGCAGTACTTC
-	TRBV9	TRBJ2-5	TRBD1	CASSGGGQGETQYF	TGTGCCAGCAGCGGGGGGGGACAGGGGGAGACCCAGTACTTC
-	TRBV2	TRBJ2-2	-	CASRGLAQNTGELFF	TGTGCCAGCCGAGGGCTAGCCCAGAACACCGGGGAGCTGTTTTTT
-	TRBV9	TRBJ2-7	TRBD2	CASSIGGGLPSYEQYF	TGTGCCAGCAGCATTGGGGGGGGACTGCCCTCCTACGAGCAGTACTTC
-	TRBV30	TRBJ2-7	TRBD1	CAWSAGDRGSYEQYF	TGTGCCTGGAGTGCGGGGGACAGGGGGTCCTACGAGCAGTACTTC